Listed here is a single T cell receptor beta chain. Seattle patients were enrolled while actively infected and followed longitudinally. The data were produced by immunoSEQ multiplex PCR, yet TCRdb's version contains in-frame clones alone and is incomplete. The data contain 150,000 to 200,000 clones, approximately 87% of them singletons. The data are from a study of blood T cell repertoires in COVID-19. CDR3 length: 17 residues. V lost 0 bases and J lost 0, with 15 bases in between. Germline CDR1 reads SGHDN; CDR2 reads FVKESK. This TCR was sampled from an older woman with COVID-19, enrolled during active disease. Specimen: peripheral blood. The rearrangement uses TRBV14 and TRBJ2-7, with D perhaps TRBD2 (5 bases). In DNA form, the CDR3 reads TGTGCCAGCAGCCAAGATTGGAGGCGAATTTCCTCCTACGAGCAGTACTTC. Translated, it gives CASSQDWRRISSYEQYF.